The 14 T cell receptor beta chains below all came from one sample that was sequenced in a study of blood T cell repertoires in COVID-19. Data came from immunoSEQ multiplex PCR; TCRdb stores just in-frame clones and leaves some out. The sample holds 140,000 or so clones, about 90% seen once. The sequenced sample was peripheral blood. Every receptor here comes from a woman aged 80 or older with acute or convalescent COVID-19.

The V gene is TRBV10-2, the J gene TRBJ2-3, with D tentatively TRBD1 (6 bases). V shed 2 bases and J shed 3 bases, with 12 bases lying between them. CDR3 size: 15 residues. The germline gives CDR1 WSHSY, CDR2 SAAADI. For the CDR3, the DNA is TGCGCCAGCAGTGAGAGGGGGTTAGTTACAGATACGCAGTATTTT. Translation: CASSERGLVTDTQYF.

This chain links TRBV11-3 with TRBJ2-1; tentative D call: TRBD2 (5 bases). Deletions cut 5 bases from V and 7 bases from J, with 15 bases between. The germline gives CDR1 SGHNT, CDR2 YENEEA. The CDR3 has 14 amino acids. CDR3 in amino acids: CASSPSTSGNEQFF. CDR3 DNA: TGTGCCAGCAGCCCTTCCACATCGGGGAATGAGCAGTTCTTC.

This chain uses TRBV2 with TRBJ1-5; 7 nucleotides match TRBD1. Germline trimming cut 10 bases from V and 2 bases from J; bases unmatched to any gene: 8. There are 14 residues in the CDR3. Germline V gives CDR1 SNHLY, CDR2 FYNNEI. CDR3 sequence: CATTGQDGNQPQHF. The CDR3 DNA follows: TGTGCCACCACTGGACAGGACGGCAATCAGCCCCAGCATTTT.

Points on this clone: Other DNA sequences from this sample encode an identical CDR3 as well. The rearrangement joins TRBV7-9 to TRBJ1-5, with D perhaps TRBD1 (6 bases). The V gene lost 1 base and the J gene lost 5 bases, with 12 bases spanning the gap. In germline, CDR1 is SEHNR, CDR2 FQNEAQ (reference sequence). The CDR3 runs to 15 residues. CDR3 region: CASSLGGGGDQPQHF. In DNA, the CDR3 is TGTGCCAGCAGCTTAGGAGGGGGGGGCGATCAGCCCCAGCATTTT.

This clone has a handful of counts. V gene TRBV11-2 combines with J gene TRBJ1-2; D gene unclear. Trimming stripped 2 bases from V and 8 bases from J, with 21 bases between. CDR3 length equals 16 residues. Germline CDR1 and CDR2: SGHAT and FQNNGV. The chain's CDR3 is CASSLLSRTGLGGYTF. In nucleotides, the CDR3 is TGTGCCAGCAGCTTACTGTCGCGGACTGGACTTGGGGGCTACACCTTC.

This sequence joins TRBV5-1 and TRBJ2-1; a weak D match, TRBD2 (6 bases). The CDR3 extends over 15 amino acids. Germline V gives CDR1 SGHRS, CDR2 YFSETQ. With 0 bases removed from V and 2 bases from J, the gap between germline ends came to 9 bases. The chain's CDR3 is CASSLAGDTYNEQFF. CDR3 bases: TGCGCCAGCAGCTTGGCGGGGGATACCTACAATGAGCAGTTCTTC.

This rearrangement joins TRBV5-6 to TRBJ2-2; TRBD2 might be the D (5 bases). The CDR3 runs to 16 residues. V was trimmed by 3 bases and J by 0 bases, leaving 12 bases between them. From germline, CDR1 is SGHDT and CDR2 YYEEEE. For the CDR3, the DNA is TGTGCCAGCAGCTCCGGACTGAACACGAACACCGGGGAGCTGTTTTTT. Translated, it gives CASSSGLNTNTGELFF.

J is TRBJ1-2 and V is TRBV20-1; D possibly corresponds to TRBD1 (6 bases). Germline V lookup: CDR1 DFQATT, CDR2 SNEGSKA (reference sequence). This CDR3 contains 10 residues. Deletions cut 5 bases from V and 7 bases from J, with 8 bases between. CDR3 nucleotides: TGCAGTGCTTACAGGGTTGGCTACACCTTC. Its translation: CSAYRVGYTF.

Many counts were recorded for this clone. The chain has TRBV9 and TRBJ2-3; TRBD1 matches at 7 bases. V lost 3 bases, J lost 5 bases, and 6 bases stayed unmatched. The CDR3 sequence is 14 residues long. The germline V gene encodes CDR1 SGDLS and CDR2 YYNGEE. The CDR3 region is CASSASTGLDTQYF. The CDR3 nucleotides are TGTGCCAGCAGCGCCTCGACAGGGTTAGATACGCAGTATTTT. Supplemented by reference TRBV9 and TRBJ2-3, the full variable domain reads DSGVTQTPKHLITATGQRVTLRCSPRSGDLSVYWYQQSLDQGLQFLIQYYNGEERAKGNILERFSAQQFPDLHSELNLSSLELGDSALYFCASSASTGLDTQYFGPGTRLTVL.

With regard to this clone: At the DNA level, this CDR3 is encoded by other sequences in the same sample as well. CDR3 in DNA: TGTGCCTGGAGTGTACTGGGGGGTCAGCCCCAGCATTTT. As protein: CAWSVLGGQPQHF. The chain couples TRBV30 to TRBJ1-5, with D possibly matching TRBD1 (5 bases). The V end lost 0 bases, the J end lost 6 bases, and 9 bases lay between the germline ends. CDR3 length: 13 amino acids. From germline, CDR1 is GTSNPN and CDR2 SVGIG (reference sequence). Full variable domain (rest looked up from reference TRBV30 and TRBJ1-5): SQTIHQWPATLVQPVGSPLSLECTVEGTSNPNLYWYRQAAGRGLQLLFYSVGIGQISSEVPQNLSASRPQDRQFILSSKKLLLSDSGFYLCAWSVLGGQPQHFGDGTRLSIL.

The rearrangement links TRBV19 to TRBJ1-2; 10 bases line up with TRBD1. CDR1 LNHDA and CDR2 SQIVND come from the germline V gene (reference sequence). The CDR3 runs to 15 residues. V lost 4 bases, J lost 7 bases, and 9 bases stayed unmatched. The CDR3 DNA is TGTGCCAGTAGTACTAACCCCGGACAGGGGGGTGGCTACACCTTC. Translation gives CASSTNPGQGGGYTF.

This clone has only a few counts. DNA for the CDR3: TGTGCCAGCTCGCTACAGGGCTTCGCGACTACGAACACTGAAGCTTTCTTT. This encodes CASSLQGFATTNTEAFF. The chain carries TRBV18 and TRBJ1-1, with D tentatively TRBD1 (6 bases). This CDR3 has 17 residues. CDR1 and CDR2 from the germline V gene are KGHSH and LQKENI. Trimming cost V 6 bases and J 1 base, with 21 bases left between them. Variable domain in full (rest from reference TRBV18 and TRBJ1-1): NAGVMQNPRHLVRRRGQEARLRCSPMKGHSHVYWYRQLPEEGLKFMVYLQKENIIDESGMPKERFSAEFPKEGPSILRIQQVVRGDSAAYFCASSLQGFATTNTEAFFGQGTRLTVV.

The chain joins TRBV5-5 to TRBJ1-1; D is perhaps TRBD1 (6 bases). Looked up from germline, CDR1 is SGHKS and CDR2 is YYEKEE (reference sequence). V was clipped by 7 bases and J by 0 bases, with 16 bases between them. The CDR3 has 15 amino acids. The DNA for the CDR3 is TGTGCCAGCTTCCGACAGGTGATAATGAACACTGAAGCTTTCTTT. Translating gives CASFRQVIMNTEAFF.

The V call is TRBV12-5, the J call TRBJ1-6; tentative D call: TRBD1 (5 bases). CDR1 and CDR2 from the germline V gene are LGHNT and FRNRAP. Trimming removed 6 bases at V and 6 bases at J, with 24 bases between. The CDR3 totals 18 residues. CDR3 loop: CASGWEGTPGRSNSPLHF. In DNA, the CDR3 is TGTGCTAGTGGCTGGGAGGGGACTCCGGGGCGTAGTAATTCACCCCTCCACTTT.